This T cell receptor (beta chain) was observed in a study of cytomegalovirus exposure and HLA in healthy donors (TCRdb year 2017). Looking at the study overall: An earlier analysis of around 600 of the donors reported approximately 300 Gb of sequence data and about 100 million unique TCR beta sequences from about 180 million T cells. Donor age, sex, ethnicity and CMV serostatus were compiled alongside the repertoire data. The aim of the study was to test whether cataloging public T cell receptors could identify signatures of past pathogen exposure. In an earlier analysis of 587 of the donors, high-throughput TCR beta sequencing was used to judge whether each TCR beta V gene segment behaved as functional or pseudogenic. The study used immunosequencing to profile the T cell repertoires of hundreds of subjects and linked those repertoires to cytomegalovirus serostatus. Typing coverage differed by locus: A, B, C, DRB1 and DQB1 were typed in roughly 620-630 donors, DQA1 in approximately 520, DPA1 in 600 to 610, and DPB1 in roughly 450. The genetic ancestry cluster associated with self-reported Caucasian donors included roughly 84% of the roughly 360 genotyped donors. A later genetic analysis took genome-wide SNP genotypes for about 55% of the roughly 700 donors and used that subset as a discovery cohort. HLA typing covered class I and class II loci at four-digit resolution. All discovery cohort repertoires had been generated on a single sequencing platform. Rather than drawing on any new phenotypic data, the later analysis identified candidate immune exposures from TCR beta sequences and the way those sequences occurred across donors. Across 300 to 500 genotyped donors of the cohort, an average of approximately 240,000 unique TCR beta nucleotide sequences per donor were sequenced, and roughly a sixth of those sequences were non-productive. About five DR-DQ haplotypes were treated as single units for association and clustering because of strong linkage in the cohort. To predict cytomegalovirus infection status, the study combined high-throughput TCR immunosequencing, statistical association of individual TCRs with disease status, and machine learning. In addition to the first cohort of 666 subjects, a separate validation cohort of 120 different subjects was used. A later analysis re-analyzed previously published TCR beta repertoires from 550 to 700 donors and added high-resolution HLA genotyping to study TCR occurrence patterns. About 320 gigabases of sequencing data and tens of millions of unique TCR sequences were included in an early release covering over 600 HLA-typed donors. Paper-wide results and their limitations: The cohort was sequenced for TCR beta chains only, and without alpha or paired-chain data the features that could be detected were limited. Presence/absence analyses assumed roughly uniform sequencing depth across donors, an assumption that may not hold. In the study, some 160 TCR beta chains were listed as associated with cytomegalovirus. Strong co-occurrence of HLA alleles, especially DR and DQ, made assigning TCR associations to individual alleles difficult. An association between a missense DCLRE1C variant and V-gene and J-gene trimming of TCR beta chains was found in a later genetic analysis and replicated in an independent cohort. Because HLA typing was missing for some donors at each locus, association tests included only the typed subset. In an earlier analysis of about 600 of the donors, most TCR beta V segments appeared in productive rearrangements about 87% or about 30% of the time, broadly matching IMGT annotations. Most CMV-associated TCR beta chains appeared to be HLA-restricted in a later analysis, and the HLA associations seemed to be driven largely by CMV exposure. The classifier was reported to diagnose cytomegalovirus status with high specificity and sensitivity in both the original cohort and the validation cohort. Some IMGT-functional V segments, including TRBV6-2 and TRBV6-3, could not be told apart with the 87-base-pair reads, so those segments were excluded. A cluster of highly shared sequence variants was judged likely to represent a technical artifact of the sequencing pipeline. According to a later genetic analysis, donors in an Asian-associated ancestry cluster had fewer N-insertions in productive TCRs than the roughly 700-donor mean. According to a later analysis, TCR association rates differed among HLA loci, with DRB1 alleles showing the most associated TCRs and HLA-C alleles showing the fewest. Because counts were too low, about 18 rarely observed V segments, including chromosome 9 orphons, were left out of the earlier analysis of approximately 500 of the donors. A few of the identified cytomegalovirus-associated TCR beta chains were confirmed in vitro to be specific for cytomegalovirus antigens. A later analysis associated roughly 17,000 TCR beta sequences with specific HLA alleles at a false discovery rate of 0.05. Several of the top co-occurrence clusters appeared to be linked to parvovirus B19, influenza, CMV and Epstein-Barr virus, according to a later analysis. Linkage disequilibrium might explain the correlated functional status among segregating V segments, but an unknown experimental factor could not be excluded. The authors suggested that the approach could potentially be extended to other disease states and immunological phenotypes. Across donors, most TCR sequences were observed very rarely, whereas some public TCRs were present in many individuals. In a later analysis, HLA-associated TCR beta chains were found to be more clonally expanded and to have lower generation probabilities than equally common non-associated chains. A further reported finding was that TCR beta sequences accurately predicted the HLA-A and HLA-B alleles for most subjects in the first cohort. Immune exposure information for the cohort was limited to CMV serostatus.

In total, just over 650 healthy bone marrow donors made up the cohort. Cohort members were all nominally healthy when sampled, although unrecorded immune exposures were likely present. The donor was CMV seronegative and was included in the group of hundreds of seronegative cohort members. A peripheral blood sample was collected from each donor, and TCR beta sequencing was performed on peripheral blood mononuclear cells. The Qiagen DNeasy Blood Extraction Kit was used to extract genomic DNA from the blood cell samples. Libraries were prepared through the immunoSEQ multiplex PCR assay. A mixture of 60 forward primers for TCR Vbeta segments and 13 reverse primers for TCR Jbeta segments was used in the multiplex PCR. Amplification of the CDR3 region of rearranged TCR beta genes was performed with a multiplex PCR assay on genomic DNA. On the Illumina HiSeq System, the amplified TCR beta libraries were sequenced as 87-base-pair reads. Per the original workflow: A later analysis counted tens of millions of unique TCR beta chains across the 666 repertoires, and 9.5 million to 11 million of these chains were shared by at least two donors. To remove PCR and sequencing errors, raw reads were error-corrected and collapsed into unique sequences using a nearest-neighbor algorithm that merged closely related sequences. V, D and J gene segments were assigned by aligning CDR3 sequences to IMGT reference sequences. For a sequence to be retained, a match of at least six nucleotides was required to both a V gene segment and a J gene segment. Rearrangements were classified as productive when the CDR3 lacked stop codons and remained in frame with V and J, and all other rearrangements were classified as non-productive. Following IMGT convention, CDR3 was defined as the stretch from the second conserved V-encoded cysteine to the conserved J-encoded phenylalanine. The earlier analysis of 500 to 750 of the donors excluded any sequence lacking an unambiguous match to a single V gene segment. In an earlier analysis of 587 of the donors, V segments were called functional above 56.7% productive rearrangements and were called segregating when the between-donor standard deviation exceeded 5%. A statistical classification framework was built for diagnosing cytomegalovirus status from the catalog of TCR beta chain sequences. In a later analysis, TCR nucleotide sequences were compared against IMGT/GENE-DB human TR gene sequences so that V and J genes could be assigned. Using the TCRdist pipeline, a later analysis assigned CDR3 sequences along with most-parsimonious VDJ recombination scenarios. In a later analysis, each TCR beta chain was defined by its CDR3 amino acid sequence together with its V-gene family, and reads without a unique V-gene family were excluded. A later analysis removed 592 highly shared, low-generation-probability nucleotide sequences to deal with suspected cross-contamination and a sequencing artifact. In a later analysis, a clonal expansion index was calculated for each public chain from normalized within-repertoire ranks of inferred template counts. In a later analysis, generation probabilities were computed with a VDJ recombination model fitted to out-of-frame rearrangements, and the resulting probabilities were checked against IGoR. In a later analysis, hypergeometric tests were used to score TCR-TCR, TCR-HLA and TCR-CMV co-occurrence, with a repertoire-size bias correction applied to TCR pairs. In a later analysis, false discovery rates were estimated by permuting HLA or CMV assignments 20 times. In a later analysis, co-occurring TCRs were grouped with DBSCAN, and TCRdist sequence similarity was added when clustering was performed within HLA-allele-positive subsets. Repertoires with fewer than 30,000 or more than 120,000 public chains were left out of co-occurrence clustering, as were roughly five repertoires with anomalous nucleotide sharing. This immuneACCESS table, as held by TCRdb, lists in-frame sequences with V and J called but not all clones. Of the missing ones, under half trace to an unresolved V gene in checked studies; the others have no known cause. The V and J calls and clone size come from that table; D and trimming were worked out from the DNA. Recorded for this sample are some 150,000 clones; over 70% of them occurred a single time. The ten biggest clones cover around 4.5% of the sample.

The CDR3 starts with the cysteine, ends with the phenylalanine, and has 14 residues. Here the CDR3 DNA is all that survives: 42 bases in frame from base 1. V lost 6 bases and J lost 0 bases, and the count of bases not matched to a germline gene is 4. The germline V gene (reference sequence) provides CDR1 SGHAT and CDR2 FQDESV. With regard to this clone: This receptor's antigen is unknown. Per-nucleotide qualities are absent, and no much larger clonotype sits a single base away.

The V and J genes are TRBV11-1 and TRBJ1-1; 7 bases in between match TRBD1. This clonotype was sampled from a man younger than 45 in good health and CMV-seronegative. Material for sequencing was PBMCs. The CDR3 region has the sequence CASSPTGMNTEAFF. In nucleotides, the sequence is TGTGCCAGCAGTCCGACAGGGATGAACACTGAAGCTTTCTTT. Outside the CDR3, residues come from the reference TRBV11-1 and TRBJ1-1 proteins, so the full variable domain is: EAEVAQSPRYKITEKSQAVAFWCDPISGHATLYWYRQILGQGPELLVQFQDESVVDDSQLPKDRFSAERLKGVDSTLKIQPAELGDSAMYLCASSPTGMNTEAFFGQGTRLTVV.